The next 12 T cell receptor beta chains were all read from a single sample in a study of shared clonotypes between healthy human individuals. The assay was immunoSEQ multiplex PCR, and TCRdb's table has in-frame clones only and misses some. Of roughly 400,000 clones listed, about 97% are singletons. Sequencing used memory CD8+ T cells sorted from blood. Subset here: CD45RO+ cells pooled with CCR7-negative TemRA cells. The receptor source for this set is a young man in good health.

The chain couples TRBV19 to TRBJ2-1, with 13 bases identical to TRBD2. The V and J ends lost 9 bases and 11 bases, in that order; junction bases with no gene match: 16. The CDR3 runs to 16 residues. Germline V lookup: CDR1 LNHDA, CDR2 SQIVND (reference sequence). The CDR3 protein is CASGHPGTSGTYKQFF. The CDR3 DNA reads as TGTGCCAGCGGACACCCCGGGACTAGCGGGACCTATAAGCAGTTCTTC.

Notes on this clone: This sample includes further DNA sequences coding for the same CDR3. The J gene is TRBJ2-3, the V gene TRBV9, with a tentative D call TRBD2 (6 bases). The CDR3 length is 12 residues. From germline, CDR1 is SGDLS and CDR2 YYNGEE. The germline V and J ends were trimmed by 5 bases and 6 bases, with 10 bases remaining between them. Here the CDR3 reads CASSGLADTQYF. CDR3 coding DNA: TGTGCCAGCAGTGGCCTAGCGGATACGCAGTATTTT.

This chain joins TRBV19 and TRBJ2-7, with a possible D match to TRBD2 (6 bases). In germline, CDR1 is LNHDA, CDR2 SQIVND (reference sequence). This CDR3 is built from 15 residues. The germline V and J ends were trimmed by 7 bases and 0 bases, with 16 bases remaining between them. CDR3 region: CASKRESGGSYEQYF. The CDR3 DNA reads TGTGCCAGTAAACGGGAGAGCGGTGGCTCCTACGAGCAGTACTTC.

The DNA of the CDR3 is TGCGCCAGCAGCCAACAGGGAAGGGGCTACACCTTC. Translation: CASSQQGRGYTF. The rearrangement links TRBV4-1 to TRBJ1-2; weak D call: TRBD1 (5 bases). Trimming removed 2 bases at V and 8 bases at J, with 9 bases between. Germline values: CDR1 MGHRA, CDR2 YSYEKL. This CDR3 contains 12 residues.

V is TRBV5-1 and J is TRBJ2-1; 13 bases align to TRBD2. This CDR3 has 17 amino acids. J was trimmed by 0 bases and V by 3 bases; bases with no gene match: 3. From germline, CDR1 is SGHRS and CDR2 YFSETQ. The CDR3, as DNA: TGCGCCAGCAGCTGGGGACTAGCGGGGAGCTCCTACAATGAGCAGTTCTTC. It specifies CASSWGLAGSSYNEQFF.

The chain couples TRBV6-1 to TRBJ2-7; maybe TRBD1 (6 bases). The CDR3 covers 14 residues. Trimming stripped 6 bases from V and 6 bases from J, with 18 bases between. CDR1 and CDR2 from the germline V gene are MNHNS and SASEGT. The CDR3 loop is CASRNPYDRLEQYF. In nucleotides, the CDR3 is TGTGCCAGCAGGAACCCGTACGACAGGCTCGAGCAGTACTTC.

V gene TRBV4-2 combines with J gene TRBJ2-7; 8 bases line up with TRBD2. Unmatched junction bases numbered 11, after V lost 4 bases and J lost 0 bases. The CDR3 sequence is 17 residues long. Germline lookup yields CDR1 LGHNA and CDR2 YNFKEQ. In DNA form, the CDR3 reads TGTGCCAGCAGCCCTAGCGGGCCGCCCTATAGCTCCTACGAGCAGTACTTC. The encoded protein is CASSPSGPPYSSYEQYF.

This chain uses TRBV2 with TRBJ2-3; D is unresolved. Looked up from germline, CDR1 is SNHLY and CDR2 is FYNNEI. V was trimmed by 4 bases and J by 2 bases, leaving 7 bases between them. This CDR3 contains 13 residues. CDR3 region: CASSGLVTDTQYF. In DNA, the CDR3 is TGTGCCAGCAGTGGGCTAGTCACAGATACGCAGTATTTT.

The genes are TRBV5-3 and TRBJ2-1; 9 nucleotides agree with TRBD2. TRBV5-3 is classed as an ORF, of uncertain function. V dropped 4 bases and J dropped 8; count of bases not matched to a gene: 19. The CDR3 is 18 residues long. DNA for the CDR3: TGTGCCAGAAGCGCACGCAAGACCGCACTAGCGGGTGGGCATGAGCAGTTCTTC. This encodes CARSARKTALAGGHEQFF.

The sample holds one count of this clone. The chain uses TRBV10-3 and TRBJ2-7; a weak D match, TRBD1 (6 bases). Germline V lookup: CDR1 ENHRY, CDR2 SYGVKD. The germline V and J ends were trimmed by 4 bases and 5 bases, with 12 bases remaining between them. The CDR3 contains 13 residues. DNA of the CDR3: TGTGCCATCAGTGCTGGACAGTCCGACGAGCAGTACTTC. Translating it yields CAISAGQSDEQYF.

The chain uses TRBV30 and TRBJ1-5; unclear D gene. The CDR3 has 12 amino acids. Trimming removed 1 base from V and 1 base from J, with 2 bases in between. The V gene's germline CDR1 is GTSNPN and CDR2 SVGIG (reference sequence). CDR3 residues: CAWSGSNQPQHF. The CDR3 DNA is TGTGCCTGGAGTGGGAGCAATCAGCCCCAGCATTTT.

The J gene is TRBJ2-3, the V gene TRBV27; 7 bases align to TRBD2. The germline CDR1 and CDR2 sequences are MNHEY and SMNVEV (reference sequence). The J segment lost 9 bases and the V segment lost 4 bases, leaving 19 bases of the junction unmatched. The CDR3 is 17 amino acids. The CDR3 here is CASSSLPSRWGGGTQYF. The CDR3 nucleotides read TGTGCCAGCAGTTCCCTCCCCTCTAGGTGGGGGGGTGGAACGCAGTATTTT.